The 27 T cell receptor beta chains below all came from one sample that was sequenced in a study of beta chain features in type 1 diabetes. Isolated RNA was reverse transcribed in full, so expressed TCRB transcripts were sequenced. Sequencing was performed with immunoSEQ multiplex PCR; in TCRdb, only in-frame clones are kept and a portion is missing. The sample lists 300,000 to 350,000 clones; approximately 13% were seen once. Study results and caveats: Moderately but significantly shorter TCRB CDR3s were found in Type 1 diabetes patients in all four CD4+ subsets.

Antigens for these TCRs are unknown. The sample was naive CD4+ T cells from blood. The receptor source for this set is a young woman with type 1 diabetes.

The chain employs TRBV27 and TRBJ2-1, with 13 positions matching TRBD2. V shed 6 bases and J 6 bases; nucleotides not matched to a gene: 5. Germline V gene data show CDR1 as MNHEY and CDR2 as SMNVEV (reference sequence). The CDR3 sequence is 15 residues long. The CDR3 nucleotides are TGTGCCAGCAGCTTACTAGCGGGAGGGACCAATGAGCAGTTCTTC. It is translated as CASSLLAGGTNEQFF.

This clone has a handful of counts. The chain links TRBV19 to TRBJ2-5; 7 nucleotides match TRBD1. V trimming: 7 bases; J trimming: 3 bases; junction bases outside the gene matches: 5. Germline values: CDR1 LNHDA, CDR2 SQIVND (reference sequence). The CDR3 is 13 amino acids. In nucleotides, the CDR3 is TGTGCCAGTACCCCTGGGACAGAAGAGACCCAGTACTTC. It encodes CASTPGTEETQYF.

The table lists this clone with a few counts. The chain links TRBV19 to TRBJ2-5; possibly TRBD2 for D (5 bases). V was clipped by 7 bases and J by 7 bases, with 16 bases between them. CDR3 length equals 13 residues. Germline-derived CDR1 and CDR2 are LNHDA and SQIVND (reference sequence). The CDR3 spells CASTSGGSWTQYF. In DNA, the CDR3 is TGTGCCAGTACCTCTGGCGGGTCGTGGACCCAGTACTTC.

The DNA for the CDR3 is TGTGCCAGCAGCCCGAGGCCAGGGGGCCCCTCACTCCGCACAGATACGCAGTATTTT. Residues: CASSPRPGGPSLRTDTQYF. This chain links TRBV7-8 with TRBJ2-3, with 8 positions matching TRBD1. The germline V gene encodes CDR1 SGHVS and CDR2 FQNEAQ. The length of the CDR3 is 19 residues. The ends lost 5 bases at V and 1 base at J; junction bases unmatched: 17.

In this sample, this clone turned up a few times. V and J are TRBV7-9 and TRBJ1-2, with D possibly matching TRBD1 (5 bases). The CDR3 is 14 residues long. Germline lookup yields CDR1 SEHNR and CDR2 FQNEAQ (reference sequence). The V end was cut by 5 bases, the J end by 4 bases, with 14 bases between. CDR3 sequence reads: CASSEGRGGYGYTF. The CDR3 nucleotides are TGTGCCAGCAGCGAGGGGCGGGGAGGCTATGGCTACACCTTC. Looking up the rest from reference TRBV7-9 and TRBJ1-2 gives the full variable domain: DTGVSQNPRHKITKRGQNVTFRCDPISEHNRLYWYRQTLGQGPEFLTYFQNEAQLEKSRLLSDRFSAERPKGSFSTLEIQRTEQGDSAMYLCASSEGRGGYGYTFGSGTRLTVV.

V is TRBV5-1 and J is TRBJ2-1; 12 nucleotides align to TRBD2. With 0 bases clipped from V and 4 bases from J, the junction kept 8 bases outside the gene matches. Germline V gene data show CDR1 as SGHRS and CDR2 as YFSETQ. The CDR3 runs 18 residues. The CDR3 loop is CASSLGREGTSGYNEQFF. The CDR3 region has the DNA TGCGCCAGCAGCTTGGGAAGAGAAGGGACTAGCGGGTACAATGAGCAGTTCTTC.

The chain joins TRBV7-7 to TRBJ2-5, with a possible D match to TRBD1 (6 bases). Germline CDR1 SSHAT, CDR2 FNYEAQ (reference sequence). CDR3 size: 16 residues. Trimming removed 0 bases from V and 1 base from J, with 12 bases in between. The CDR3, as DNA: TGTGCCAGCAGCTTAGCGGGTCCAGGGGTCCAAGAGACCCAGTACTTC. As protein: CASSLAGPGVQETQYF.

This clone has just a few counts. V usage is TRBV29-1 and J usage is TRBJ1-1, with TRBD1 matching 7 bases. This CDR3 is built from 15 residues. The V and J ends lost 2 bases and 1 base, in that order; junction bases with no gene match: 7. Germline values: CDR1 SQVTM, CDR2 ANQGSEA. The CDR3 DNA reads as TGCAGCGTTGAAAGACAGGGACCCGCGAACACTGAAGCTTTCTTT. Translated: CSVERQGPANTEAFF.

This clone has just a few counts. This chain uses TRBV7-3 with TRBJ2-1, with TRBD2 as a possible D gene (6 bases). The germline gives CDR1 SGHTA, CDR2 FQGTGA. Trimming shortened V by 4 bases and J by 6 bases, and 13 bases separated the two germline ends. There are 14 residues in the CDR3. CDR3 DNA: TGTGCCAGCAGCTCGCCGGGAGTCGGCAATGAGCAGTTCTTC. As protein: CASSSPGVGNEQFF.

The table lists this clone with a few counts. The chain combines TRBV2 with TRBJ2-2; perhaps TRBD2 as D (6 bases). The length of the CDR3 is 16 residues. Germline CDR1 and CDR2: SNHLY and FYNNEI. V lost 7 bases and J 1 base, leaving 16 bases between the germline ends. Here the CDR3 DNA reads TGTGCCAGCAAAGGAGGGTCCGGGGGGAACACCGGGGAGCTGTTTTTT. Encoded protein: CASKGGSGGNTGELFF.

V is TRBV25-1 and J is TRBJ2-7; 9 bases line up with TRBD1. The J segment lost 3 bases and the V segment lost 1 base, leaving 4 bases of the junction unmatched. Germline V gene lookup returns CDR1 MGHDK and CDR2 SYGVNS. The CDR3 runs 15 residues. The CDR3 nucleotides read TGTGCCAGCAGTGAATCCCGACAGGGGGACTACGAGCAGTACTTC. This gives the protein CASSESRQGDYEQYF.

The rearrangement joins TRBV30 to TRBJ1-2; D unclear. Germline V gene sequence: CDR1 GTSNPN, CDR2 SVGIG (reference sequence). The V end lost 2 bases, the J end lost 5 bases, and 15 bases lay between the germline ends. This CDR3 has 14 amino acids. The CDR3 loop is CAWSIRTNLYGYTF. The CDR3 nucleotides read TGTGCCTGGAGTATACGGACTAACCTGTATGGCTACACCTTC.

The genes are TRBV10-3 and TRBJ2-7; 9 bases align to TRBD1. Germline CDR1 and CDR2: ENHRY and SYGVKD. Trimming cost V 2 bases and J 2 bases; bases outside gene matches: 1. The CDR3 is 14 amino acids. The DNA for the CDR3 is TGTGCCATCAGTGAGAGACAGGGGGCCTACGAGCAGTACTTC. It specifies CAISERQGAYEQYF.

The CDR3 spells CASSLGQEPYEQYF. DNA for the CDR3: TGTGCCAGCAGTCTGGGACAGGAACCCTACGAGCAGTACTTC. This rearrangement joins TRBV27 to TRBJ2-7; TRBD1 agrees at 8 bases. This CDR3 spans 14 amino acids. Germline V gives CDR1 MNHEY, CDR2 SMNVEV (reference sequence). V lost 5 bases, J lost 2 bases, and 5 bases stayed unmatched.

The CDR3 sequence is CASSRGGLWGEQYF. The CDR3 DNA reads as TGTGCCAGCAGCCGGGGAGGATTGTGGGGCGAGCAGTACTTC. The chain couples TRBV28 to TRBJ2-7, with D possibly matching TRBD2 (6 bases). Per germline, CDR1 MDHEN and CDR2 SYDVKM. This CDR3 spans 14 amino acids. V lost 6 bases and J 6 bases, leaving 18 bases between the germline ends.

The chain links TRBV6-6 to TRBJ2-7; tentatively, D is TRBD1 (5 bases). CDR1 and CDR2 (germline): MNHNY, SVGAGI (reference sequence). Trimming pared 8 bases from V and 2 bases from J, leaving 13 bases between. The CDR3 consists of 13 residues. The CDR3 is CASQRDSTYEQYF. For the CDR3, the DNA is TGTGCCAGCCAGCGAGACAGTACCTACGAGCAGTACTTC.

This chain connects TRBV7-9 to TRBJ2-1; TRBD2 agrees at 7 bases. The V gene's germline CDR1 is SEHNR and CDR2 FQNEAQ (reference sequence). The CDR3 sequence is 15 residues long. Germline trimming cut 2 bases from V and 3 bases from J; bases unmatched to any gene: 4. CDR3 DNA sequence: TGTGCCAGCAGCTTATTAGCGGGCAACTACAATGAGCAGTTCTTC. Protein product: CASSLLAGNYNEQFF.

This clone has only a few counts. The chain uses TRBV6-6 and TRBJ2-7; unclear D gene. The CDR3 is made up of 14 amino acids. Trimming took off 6 bases at V and 0 bases at J, with 12 bases between the two ends. Per germline, CDR1 MNHNY and CDR2 SVGAGI (reference sequence). CDR3 sequence reads: CASSLTENSYEQYF. The DNA for the CDR3 is TGTGCCAGCAGCCTAACAGAGAACTCCTACGAGCAGTACTTC.

This chain joins TRBV4-2 and TRBJ2-3; 8 bases agree with TRBD2. Germline-derived CDR1 and CDR2 are LGHNA and YNFKEQ. The length of the CDR3 is 20 residues. J gave up 6 bases and V 5 bases, and 25 bases lay outside the gene matches. CDR3: CASSSFTLGLGLTINDTQYF. The CDR3 DNA sequence: TGTGCCAGCAGCTCGTTCACCCTGGGACTAGGCTTAACCATTAACGATACGCAGTATTTT.

The rearrangement uses TRBV6-5 and TRBJ2-5; D may be TRBD1 (5 bases). Per germline, CDR1 MNHEY and CDR2 SVGAGI. CDR3 length equals 15 residues. The V gene lost 7 bases and the J gene lost 2 bases, with 17 bases spanning the gap. CDR3 bases: TGTGCCAGCACCCTCAATCGGCGGACACAAGAGACCCAGTACTTC. This encodes CASTLNRRTQETQYF.

This chain links TRBV7-2 with TRBJ2-5; D not resolved. Germline lookup yields CDR1 SGHTA and CDR2 FQGNSA. V was clipped by 5 bases and J by 1 base, with 8 bases between them. The CDR3 loop spans 13 amino acids. The CDR3 DNA reads TGTGCCAGCAGCCCCGTAGTCCAAGAGACCCAGTACTTC. It is translated as CASSPVVQETQYF. Looking up the rest from reference TRBV7-2 and TRBJ2-5 gives the full variable domain: GAGVSQSPSNKVTEKGKDVELRCDPISGHTALYWYRQSLGQGLEFLIYFQGNSAPDKSGLPSDRFSAERTGGSVSTLTIQRTQQEDSAVYLCASSPVVQETQYFGPGTRLLVL.

This clone was seen more than once but under ten times. The genes are TRBV7-2 and TRBJ2-1; tentatively, D is TRBD2 (7 bases). Trimming removed 1 base from V and 8 bases from J, with 12 bases in between. CDR1 and CDR2 from the germline V gene are SGHTA and FQGNSA. The CDR3 runs 14 residues. CDR3 in DNA: TGTGCCAGCAGCTTAGAGGGGGGGACATATGAGCAGTTCTTC. This gives the protein CASSLEGGTYEQFF.

This chain uses TRBV9 with TRBJ2-3; D remains unclear. Trimming shortened V by 3 bases and J by 3 bases, and 5 bases separated the two germline ends. From germline, CDR1 is SGDLS and CDR2 YYNGEE. This CDR3 contains 12 residues. The DNA for the CDR3 is TGTGCCAGCAGCGGCAGGACAGATACGCAGTATTTT. Protein sequence: CASSGRTDTQYF.

This chain links TRBV7-2 with TRBJ2-1, with TRBD2 matching over 7 bases. After removal of 1 base from V and 9 bases from J, the junction contained 6 bases not matched to a gene. CDR3 size: 14 residues. Germline assignment: CDR1 SGHTA and CDR2 FQGNSA. The DNA for the CDR3 is TGTGCCAGCAGCTTAGAGGCGGGAGTTGGTGAGCAGTTCTTC. Residues: CASSLEAGVGEQFF.

The chain has TRBV28 and TRBJ2-5, with TRBD1 matching over 7 bases. Losses at the gene ends were 6 bases for V and 1 base for J; bases not matched to a gene: 5. The CDR3 has 14 residues. Germline loops: CDR1 MDHEN, CDR2 SYDVKM. The CDR3 nucleotides are TGTGCCAGCAGGGCTGCAGGGGGCCAAGAGACCCAGTACTTC. Protein sequence: CASRAAGGQETQYF.

The J gene is TRBJ2-5, the V gene TRBV30; 12 bases fit TRBD2. The V gene's germline CDR1 is GTSNPN and CDR2 SVGIG (reference sequence). This CDR3 is 15 amino acids long. The J segment lost 5 bases and the V segment lost 5 bases, leaving 9 bases of the junction unmatched. The CDR3 DNA reads as TGTGCCTGGGGGGGGACTAGCGGGCCTCAGGAGACCCAGTACTTC. Its translation: CAWGGTSGPQETQYF. Using reference TRBV30 and TRBJ2-5 for the parts outside the CDR3, the full variable domain is SQTIHQWPATLVQPVGSPLSLECTVEGTSNPNLYWYRQAAGRGLQLLFYSVGIGQISSEVPQNLSASRPQDRQFILSSKKLLLSDSGFYLCAWGGTSGPQETQYFGPGTRLLVL.

This clone was recorded a few times. The V call is TRBV5-6, the J call TRBJ2-2; D unclear. This CDR3 has 16 residues. V lost 4 bases and J 2 bases, leaving 15 bases between the germline ends. The germline V gene encodes CDR1 SGHDT and CDR2 YYEEEE. CDR3 amino acids: CASSPLGRDNTGELFF. The CDR3 nucleotides read TGTGCCAGCAGCCCCCTGGGCCGCGATAACACCGGGGAGCTGTTTTTT.